A selection of T cell receptor beta chains follows, all from one sample in a study of cytomegalovirus exposure and HLA in healthy donors. Here immunoSEQ multiplex PCR was the method, and the copy in TCRdb shows in-frame clones only, minus some. The repertoire shows 80,000 or so clones; the top ten hold 0.95% to 1.3%. Specimen: PBMCs. These receptor sequences come from a woman in her 30s in good health and CMV-seronegative. Both conserved end residues are trimmed from each CDR3.

V: TRBV5-1; CDR3: ASSLTGADEAF
V: TRBV9; CDR3: ASSKESSNQPQH
V: TRBV9; CDR3: ASSPGGLAGAVDIQY
V: TRBV11-2; CDR3: ASSSLTSGRGEQY
V: TRBV7-6; CDR3: ASSLNPLDRVSGNTIY
V: TRBV4-1; CDR3: ASSPLPSGHTGELF
V: TRBV19; CDR3: ASSMEGQNTGELF
V: TRBV29-1; CDR3: SVRGQVSTDTQY
V: TRBV4-2; CDR3: ASSLGLRGDTQY
V: TRBV19; CDR3: ASSIRDGVAKNIQY
V: TRBV6-1; CDR3: ASSMIGTGNEQF
V: TRBV18; CDR3: ASSPTTGIDEQY
V: TRBV2; CDR3: ASSDGTGVAKLF
V: TRBV6-5; CDR3: ASTIHSGGEQF
V: TRBV18; CDR3: ASSPGLQETQY
V: TRBV7-2; CDR3: ASSLGDSTNYGYT
V: TRBV15; CDR3: ATSGRGNTEAF
V: TRBV6-1; CDR3: ASSPRTGVNNEQF
V: TRBV11-2; CDR3: ASSLVSGKETQY
V: TRBV7-8; CDR3: ASSLNRGAEAF
V: TRBV9; CDR3: ASSVVEGARTEAF
V: TRBV5-5; CDR3: ASSLTFWGMAREVGYT
V: TRBV19; CDR3: ASSTASGGGYEQY
V: TRBV7-8; CDR3: ASSLAPGEGEINTEAF
V: TRBV19; CDR3: ASSATGESEAF
V: TRBV9; CDR3: ASSFGQGGSGNTIY
V: TRBV6-4; CDR3: ASSGRILEETQY
V: TRBV11-2; CDR3: ASSLDLEGNTIY
V: TRBV11-2; CDR3: ASSLNRDTQY
V: TRBV5-4; CDR3: ASSTLQGTYGYT
V: TRBV28; CDR3: ASSLSISKTSGSIADTQY
V: TRBV7-2; CDR3: ASSLARGNTEAF
V: TRBV27; CDR3: ASSLGGVGYNEQF
V: TRBV6-1; CDR3: ASSPRGFYTEAF
V: TRBV30; CDR3: AWSPGQGRADTQY
V: TRBV5-5; CDR3: ASSFHRAGAGYEQY
V: TRBV6-5; CDR3: ASSTGDSGANVLT
V: TRBV4-2; CDR3: ASSQEDRGHGYT
V: TRBV6-1; CDR3: ASRLGTGRTEAF
V: TRBV5-4; CDR3: ASSLATGGAVRNTEAF
V: TRBV6-1; CDR3: ASSRDTSSGNTIY
V: TRBV11-2; CDR3: ASSPQDRGAAYEQY
V: TRBV2; CDR3: ASSEAGGYQPQH
V: TRBV7-9; CDR3: ASSFISGTGLDGYT
V: TRBV30; CDR3: AWRKQGVGHTGELF
V: TRBV5-1; CDR3: ASSFGLAISYEQY
V: TRBV6-1; CDR3: ASSEARGTGELF
V: TRBV5-1; CDR3: ASSPGGSSGNTIY
V: TRBV19; CDR3: ASSIYSGGTTDTQY
V: TRBV7-6; CDR3: ASSLASGLGNTEAF
V: TRBV6-5; CDR3: ASRGTGTDTQY
V: TRBV5-1; CDR3: ASSLEDRWNTEAF
V: TRBV4-1; CDR3: ASSQDRLAGNDEQF